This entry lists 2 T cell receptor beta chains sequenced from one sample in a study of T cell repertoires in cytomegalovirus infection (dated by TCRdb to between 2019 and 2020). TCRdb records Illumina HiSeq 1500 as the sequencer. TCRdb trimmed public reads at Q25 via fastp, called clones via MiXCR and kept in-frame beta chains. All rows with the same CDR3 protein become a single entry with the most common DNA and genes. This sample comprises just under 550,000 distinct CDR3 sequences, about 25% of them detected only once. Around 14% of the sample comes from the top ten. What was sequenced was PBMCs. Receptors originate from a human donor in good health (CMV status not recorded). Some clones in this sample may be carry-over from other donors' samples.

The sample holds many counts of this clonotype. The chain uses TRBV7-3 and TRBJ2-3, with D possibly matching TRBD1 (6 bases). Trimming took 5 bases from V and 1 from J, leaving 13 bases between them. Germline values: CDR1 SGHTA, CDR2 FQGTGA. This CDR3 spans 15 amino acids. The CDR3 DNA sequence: TGTGCCAGCAGCCCCCGGGACATAGGCACAGATACGCAGTATTTT. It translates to CASSPRDIGTDTQYF.

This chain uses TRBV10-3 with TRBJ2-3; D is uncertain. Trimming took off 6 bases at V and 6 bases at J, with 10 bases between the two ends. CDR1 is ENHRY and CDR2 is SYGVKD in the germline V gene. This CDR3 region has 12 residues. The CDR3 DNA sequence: TGTGCCATCAGGGGTGGTTCGGATACGCAGTATTTT. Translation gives CAIRGGSDTQYF.